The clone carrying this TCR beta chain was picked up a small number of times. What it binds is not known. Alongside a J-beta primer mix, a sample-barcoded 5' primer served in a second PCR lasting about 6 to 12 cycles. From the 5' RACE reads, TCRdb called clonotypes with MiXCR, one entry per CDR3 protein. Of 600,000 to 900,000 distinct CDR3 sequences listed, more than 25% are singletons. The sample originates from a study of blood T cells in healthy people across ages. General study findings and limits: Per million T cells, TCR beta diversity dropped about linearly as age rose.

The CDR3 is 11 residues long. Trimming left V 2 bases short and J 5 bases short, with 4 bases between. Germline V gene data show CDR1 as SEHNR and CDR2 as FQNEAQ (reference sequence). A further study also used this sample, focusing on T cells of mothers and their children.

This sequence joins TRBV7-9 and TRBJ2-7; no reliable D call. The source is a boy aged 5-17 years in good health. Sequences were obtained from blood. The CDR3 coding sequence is TGTGCCAGCAGCTTACGACACGAGCAGTACTTC. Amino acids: CASSLRHEQYF.